This entry lists 30 T cell receptor beta chains sequenced from one sample in a study of T cells after yellow fever vaccination. In TCRdb, the 5' RACE reads were re-called with MiXCR into one record per CDR3 protein. The sample comprises 500,000 to 650,000 distinct CDR3 sequences, around 17% of which are singletons, and roughly 17% rests with the top ten. Material: PBMCs, obtained 5 days after the first yellow fever vaccination. The receptors come from a man aged 18 to 30 who received the YFV17D yellow fever vaccine.

The V call is TRBV18, the J call TRBJ2-7; no clear D. V was clipped by 3 bases and J by 0 bases, with 12 bases between them. The length of the CDR3 is 15 residues. Germline V gene sequence: CDR1 KGHSH, CDR2 LQKENI. CDR3 in amino acids: CASSPPDKRSYEQYF. CDR3 nucleotides: TGTGCCAGCTCACCCCCAGACAAACGCTCCTACGAGCAGTACTTC.

A remark on this clonotype: The junction departs from the called germline gene at one end, perhaps through a read error. V usage is TRBV2 and J usage is TRBJ1-1; D is possibly TRBD1 (6 bases). The germline gives CDR1 SNHLY, CDR2 FYNNEI. CDR3 length: 14 residues. CDR3 amino acids: CASRGGSMNTEAFF. In DNA form, the CDR3 reads TGTGCGAGCAGGGGAGGGAGCATGAACACTGAAGCTTTCTTT. The complete variable domain, with remaining parts taken from reference TRBV2 and TRBJ1-1, reads EPEVTQTPSHQVTQMGQEVILRCVPISNHLYFYWYRQILGQKVEFLVSFYNNEISEKSEIFDDQFSVERPDGSNFTLKIRSTKLEDSAMYFCASRGGSMNTEAFFGQGTRLTVV.

V and J are TRBV25-1 and TRBJ1-2; no clear D. Trimming took 6 bases from V and 3 from J, leaving 17 bases between them. CDR3 size: 15 residues. Germline V gene lookup returns CDR1 MGHDK and CDR2 SYGVNS. CDR3 sequence: CASSNYGGGYYGYTF. The CDR3 nucleotides are TGTGCCAGCAGCAATTATGGAGGCGGCTACTATGGCTACACCTTC.

This clonotype showed up many times. This chain connects TRBV10-2 to TRBJ2-3; D perhaps matches TRBD2 (6 bases). The CDR3 is 15 residues long. Germline-derived CDR1 and CDR2 are WSHSY and SAAADI. The V and J ends lost 3 bases and 0 bases respectively, with 10 bases between them. The CDR3 nucleotides are TGCGCCAGCAGTGATTCCGGGACTAGCACAGATACGCAGTATTTT. It yields the protein CASSDSGTSTDTQYF.

This clonotype was recorded a few times. The rearrangement links TRBV7-9 to TRBJ1-6; TRBD1 matches 9 bases. Germline CDR1 is SEHNR and CDR2 is FQNEAQ (reference sequence). J gave up 7 bases and V 5 bases, and 6 bases lay outside the gene matches. CDR3 length: 15 amino acids. Here the CDR3 DNA reads TGTGCCAGCAGCCCCGGGACAGGGCGCAATTCACCCCTCCACTTT. Protein product: CASSPGTGRNSPLHF.

A remark on this clonotype: Germline is not matched at one junction end, which may reflect a read error. The rearrangement joins TRBV20-1 to TRBJ2-1; 16 bases fit TRBD2. There are 13 residues in the CDR3. CDR1 is DFQATT, CDR2 SNEGSKA, per germline (reference sequence). CDR3 protein: CSARAGTSGGALF. CDR3 sequence (DNA): TGCAGTGCTAGAGCCGGGACTAGCGGGGGGGCGCTCTTC.

Only a few counts were recorded for this clonotype. V and J are TRBV12-3 or TRBV12-4 and TRBJ1-3; D may be TRBD1 (6 bases). V was trimmed by 7 bases and J by 2 bases, leaving 18 bases between them. The CDR3 runs 16 residues. In DNA, the CDR3 is TGTGCCAGCACGGGACACCCCCTCCGGGCTGGAAACACCATATATTTT. It codes for CASTGHPLRAGNTIYF.

The chain employs TRBV10-2 and TRBJ2-7, with 7 bases identical to TRBD1. The CDR3 is made up of 15 amino acids. Germline assignment: CDR1 WSHSY and CDR2 SAAADI. The V and J ends lost 0 bases and 3 bases, in that order; junction bases with no gene match: 5. This chain's CDR3 is CASSESSGGRYEQYF. The CDR3 DNA follows: TGCGCCAGCAGTGAGTCGTCAGGGGGACGCTACGAGCAGTACTTC.

V usage is TRBV4-2 and J usage is TRBJ2-1, with D perhaps given as TRBD1 or TRBD2 (5 bases each). V shed 2 bases and J shed 9 bases, with 8 bases lying between them. CDR1 and CDR2 from the germline V gene are LGHNA and YNFKEQ. CDR3 length: 12 amino acids. The CDR3, as DNA: TGTGCCAGCAGCCAAAAGGGGAGTGAGCAGTTCTTC. Translated: CASSQKGSEQFF.

The chain combines TRBV11-2 with TRBJ1-2; no clear D. Trimming removed 4 bases from V and 2 bases from J, with 14 bases in between. Per the germline V gene, CDR1 is SGHAT and CDR2 is FQNNGV. The CDR3 totals 15 residues. CDR3 bases: TGTGCCAGCAGCTCGGTTAGGCACCCAAACTATGGCTACACCTTC. It yields the protein CASSSVRHPNYGYTF.

This clonotype showed up just a few times. This chain links TRBV6-1 with TRBJ2-1; D ambiguous. V lost 3 bases and J 0 bases, leaving 12 bases between the germline ends. Germline V gives CDR1 MNHNS, CDR2 SASEGT. This CDR3 spans 16 amino acids. For the CDR3, the DNA is TGTGCCAGCAGTGACCGGATCAAGAGCTCCTACAATGAGCAGTTCTTC. It codes for CASSDRIKSSYNEQFF.

This clonotype was observed a few times. The genes are TRBV21-1 and TRBJ1-2; the listed D gene, TRBD1, was not tested against the DNA. TRBV21-1 is annotated as a pseudogene. CDR3 length: 13 amino acids. CDR3 sequence reads: CASQDRVNYGYTF. In nucleotides, the CDR3 is TGTGCCAGCCAGGACAGGGTAAACTATGGCTACACCTTC.

This clonotype turned up a few times. The chain couples TRBV5-4 to TRBJ2-7; the D gene is possibly TRBD1 (5 bases). The CDR3 runs to 13 residues. V was cut by 4 bases and J by 5 bases, with 13 bases left in between. The germline CDR1 and CDR2 sequences are SGHNT and YYREEE (reference sequence). As DNA, the CDR3 is TGTGCCAGCAGCCCAGCTGGGGCCCACGAGCAGTACTTC. Amino acids: CASSPAGAHEQYF.

This clonotype was found many times. The chain uses TRBV6-2 or TRBV6-3 and TRBJ2-7; possibly TRBD1 for D (5 bases). The CDR3 loop spans 13 amino acids. Looked up from germline, CDR1 is MNHEY and CDR2 is SVGEGT. Trimming cost V 6 bases and J 2 bases, with 11 bases left between them. The CDR3 loop is CASRPPDTYEQYV. Written as DNA, the CDR3 is TGTGCCAGCAGGCCCCCGGACACCTACGAGCAGTACGTC.

This clonotype was detected a few times. The chain links TRBV20-1 to TRBJ2-1; TRBD1 or TRBD2 may be the D gene (5 bases each). The V end lost 6 bases, the J end lost 4 bases, and 16 bases lay between the germline ends. The CDR3 runs to 14 residues. Germline CDR1 DFQATT, CDR2 SNEGSKA (reference sequence). The chain's CDR3 is CSAFGAAEYNEQFF. CDR3 nucleotides: TGCAGTGCCTTCGGGGCAGCGGAGTACAATGAGCAGTTCTTC.

This chain connects TRBV7-9 to TRBJ1-1, with unresolved D. Germline V gene sequence: CDR1 SEHNR, CDR2 FQNEAQ (reference sequence). The CDR3 is made up of 12 amino acids. V dropped 5 bases and J dropped 11 bases, with 15 bases sitting between them. Here the CDR3 DNA reads TGTGCCAGCAGCCCCGGAGCGGTGAGGGCTTTCTTT. Its protein is CASSPGAVRAFF.

This clonotype was counted only a few times. The rearrangement uses TRBV2 and TRBJ1-5, with D unclear. The CDR3 consists of 14 residues. Germline lookup yields CDR1 SNHLY and CDR2 FYNNEI. Trimming removed 5 bases at V and 5 bases at J, with 13 bases between. The CDR3 loop is CASSIERVDQPQHF. The CDR3 region has the DNA TGTGCCAGCAGTATAGAAAGGGTGGATCAGCCCCAGCATTTT.

This chain connects TRBV5-1 to TRBJ2-1; 8 bases agree with TRBD1. Germline V gives CDR1 SGHRS, CDR2 YFSETQ. Trimming at V came to 3 bases and at J to 5 bases, leaving 7 bases not matched to a gene. The CDR3 sequence is 15 residues long. Written as DNA, the CDR3 is TGCGCCAGCAGCTCGCCGAGACAGGGGAACAATGAGCAGTTCTTC. Residues: CASSSPRQGNNEQFF.

This clonotype turned up a few times. The chain recombines TRBV6-2 or TRBV6-3 with TRBJ1-1; D not certain. V was cut by 7 bases and J by 6 bases, with 24 bases left in between. The CDR3 loop spans 16 amino acids. The germline V gene encodes CDR1 MNHEY and CDR2 SVGEGT. The CDR3 loop reads CASTPGWGEGWSEAFF. As DNA, the CDR3 is TGTGCCAGCACCCCGGGCTGGGGAGAAGGATGGTCTGAAGCTTTCTTT.

This clonotype has just a few counts. The V call is TRBV10-3, the J call TRBJ2-1; D ambiguous. The CDR3 is 12 residues long. The germline gives CDR1 ENHRY, CDR2 SYGVKD. The germline V and J ends were trimmed by 3 bases and 9 bases, with 9 bases remaining between them. In DNA form, the CDR3 reads TGTGCCATCAGTGACCTGGCAAGTGAGCAGTTCTTC. Protein product: CAISDLASEQFF.

This clonotype was seen repeatedly, ten times or more. In DNA form, the CDR3 reads TGTGCCAGCAGCCCACCCCGGACAGTTTCTGGCTACACCTTC. Translated: CASSPPRTVSGYTF. The rearrangement links TRBV7-2 to TRBJ1-2, with a weak D call TRBD1 (6 bases). Germline V lookup: CDR1 SGHTA, CDR2 FQGNSA. This CDR3 spans 14 amino acids. Trimming took off 5 bases at V and 7 bases at J, with 17 bases between the two ends. The entire variable domain, with the rest obtained from reference TRBV7-2 and TRBJ1-2, is as follows: GAGVSQSPSNKVTEKGKDVELRCDPISGHTALYWYRQSLGQGLEFLIYFQGNSAPDKSGLPSDRFSAERTGGSVSTLTIQRTQQEDSAVYLCASSPPRTVSGYTFGSGTRLTVV.

This clonotype was found a few times. The chain employs TRBV12-3 or TRBV12-4 and TRBJ1-4; D is uncertain. This CDR3 has 14 residues. Trimming left V 8 bases short and J 2 bases short, with 12 bases between. The CDR3 sequence is CASQSLQTNEKLFF. The DNA of the CDR3 is TGTGCCAGCCAGAGTCTCCAGACTAATGAAAAACTGTTTTTT.

This clonotype was observed a handful of times. The CDR3 here is CASSYSAGASQPQHF. CDR3 nucleotide sequence: TGTGCCAGCAGTTACTCAGCAGGGGCAAGCCAGCCCCAGCATTTT. This sequence joins TRBV6-5 and TRBJ1-5, with a weak D call TRBD1 (6 bases). Trimming cost V 0 bases and J 7 bases, with 13 bases left between them. Germline loops: CDR1 MNHEY, CDR2 SVGAGI. The CDR3 sequence is 15 residues long.

This chain uses TRBV7-9 with TRBJ2-1; maybe TRBD1 (6 bases). Germline V gene sequence: CDR1 SEHNR, CDR2 FQNEAQ (reference sequence). V lost 2 bases to trimming and J lost 2 bases, with 16 bases between them. The CDR3 totals 17 residues. This CDR3 is CASSLRPQGFTYNEQFF. The CDR3 bases are TGTGCCAGCAGCTTACGACCACAGGGTTTTACCTACAATGAGCAGTTCTTC.

This clonotype was picked up a small number of times. This sequence joins TRBV4-2 and TRBJ1-2; no firm D call. The CDR3 totals 14 residues. V lost 0 bases and J 3 bases, leaving 8 bases between the germline ends. The V gene's germline CDR1 is LGHNA and CDR2 YNFKEQ. CDR3 in amino acids: CASSQDRTDYGYTF. CDR3 nucleotide sequence: TGTGCCAGCAGCCAAGATCGAACAGACTATGGCTACACCTTC.

This chain uses TRBV5-1 with TRBJ2-7, with no clear D. CDR3 length: 13 amino acids. Deletions cut 0 bases from V and 5 bases from J, with 9 bases between. Per the germline V gene, CDR1 is SGHRS and CDR2 is YFSETQ. CDR3 loop: CASSLEPLNEQYV. The DNA for the CDR3 is TGCGCCAGCAGCTTGGAGCCCCTCAACGAGCAGTACGTC.

This clonotype was seen a few times. The V gene is TRBV29-1, the J gene TRBJ2-7; 8 bases match TRBD1. The V and J ends lost 4 bases and 3 bases, in that order; junction bases with no gene match: 2. The germline V gene encodes CDR1 SQVTM and CDR2 ANQGSEA. The CDR3 length is 12 residues. Here the CDR3 reads CSVVRGLYEQYF. The CDR3 DNA reads TGCAGCGTTGTCAGGGGGCTCTACGAGCAGTACTTC.

The table lists this clonotype with a few counts. This sequence joins TRBV15 and TRBJ2-7, with 10 bases aligning to TRBD2. The germline V gene encodes CDR1 LNHNV and CDR2 YYDKDF (reference sequence). Trimming took 0 bases from V and 3 from J; bases not matched to a gene: 8. This CDR3 region has 17 residues. The DNA of the CDR3 is TGTGCCACCAGCAGAGACAAAAGGACTAGCGGTTACTACGAGCAGTACGTC. Protein sequence: CATSRDKRTSGYYEQYV.

Notes on this clonotype: This may stem from a read error, because a much larger clone lies one nucleotide away. This chain links TRBV6-2 or TRBV6-3 with TRBJ2-5, with 7 bases that match TRBD2. This CDR3 is 15 amino acids long. Germline CDR1 reads MNHEY; CDR2 reads SVGEGT. The CDR3 reads CASTSRKKRDENQYF. The CDR3 bases are TGTGCCAGCACCAGTCGAAAGAAGCGGGATGAGAACCAGTACTTC.

This chain links TRBV4-1 with TRBJ2-1; 12 positions agree with TRBD2. The CDR3 length is 16 residues. The germline CDR1 and CDR2 sequences are MGHRA and YSYEKL. The junction had 4 bases not matched to a gene; V was cut back by 0 bases and J by 7 bases. For the CDR3, the DNA is TGCGCCAGCAGCCAAGAACCCCTAGCGGGGGGGAATGAGCAGTTCTTC. This sequence encodes CASSQEPLAGGNEQFF.